The T cell receptor beta chain under discussion was sequenced for a study of technical replicates of blood from several donors. J gave up 2 bases and V 4 bases, and 9 bases lay outside the gene matches. CDR3 length: 15 amino acids. CDR1 and CDR2 from the germline V gene are SQVTM and ANQGSEA. The method was immunoSEQ multiplex PCR; TCRdb's version includes in-frame clones alone and lacks a portion of them. The sample includes about 85,000 clones, around 94% of them seen just once. The TCR was taken from a human donor in good health. Sequenced: T cells isolated from PBMCs. J is TRBJ2-3 and V is TRBV29-1; TRBD2 agrees at 7 bases. CDR3 coding DNA: TGCAGCGTTGTTGTCCGGGAGGACCCCACAGATACGCAGTATTTT. Translated, it gives CSVVVREDPTDTQYF.